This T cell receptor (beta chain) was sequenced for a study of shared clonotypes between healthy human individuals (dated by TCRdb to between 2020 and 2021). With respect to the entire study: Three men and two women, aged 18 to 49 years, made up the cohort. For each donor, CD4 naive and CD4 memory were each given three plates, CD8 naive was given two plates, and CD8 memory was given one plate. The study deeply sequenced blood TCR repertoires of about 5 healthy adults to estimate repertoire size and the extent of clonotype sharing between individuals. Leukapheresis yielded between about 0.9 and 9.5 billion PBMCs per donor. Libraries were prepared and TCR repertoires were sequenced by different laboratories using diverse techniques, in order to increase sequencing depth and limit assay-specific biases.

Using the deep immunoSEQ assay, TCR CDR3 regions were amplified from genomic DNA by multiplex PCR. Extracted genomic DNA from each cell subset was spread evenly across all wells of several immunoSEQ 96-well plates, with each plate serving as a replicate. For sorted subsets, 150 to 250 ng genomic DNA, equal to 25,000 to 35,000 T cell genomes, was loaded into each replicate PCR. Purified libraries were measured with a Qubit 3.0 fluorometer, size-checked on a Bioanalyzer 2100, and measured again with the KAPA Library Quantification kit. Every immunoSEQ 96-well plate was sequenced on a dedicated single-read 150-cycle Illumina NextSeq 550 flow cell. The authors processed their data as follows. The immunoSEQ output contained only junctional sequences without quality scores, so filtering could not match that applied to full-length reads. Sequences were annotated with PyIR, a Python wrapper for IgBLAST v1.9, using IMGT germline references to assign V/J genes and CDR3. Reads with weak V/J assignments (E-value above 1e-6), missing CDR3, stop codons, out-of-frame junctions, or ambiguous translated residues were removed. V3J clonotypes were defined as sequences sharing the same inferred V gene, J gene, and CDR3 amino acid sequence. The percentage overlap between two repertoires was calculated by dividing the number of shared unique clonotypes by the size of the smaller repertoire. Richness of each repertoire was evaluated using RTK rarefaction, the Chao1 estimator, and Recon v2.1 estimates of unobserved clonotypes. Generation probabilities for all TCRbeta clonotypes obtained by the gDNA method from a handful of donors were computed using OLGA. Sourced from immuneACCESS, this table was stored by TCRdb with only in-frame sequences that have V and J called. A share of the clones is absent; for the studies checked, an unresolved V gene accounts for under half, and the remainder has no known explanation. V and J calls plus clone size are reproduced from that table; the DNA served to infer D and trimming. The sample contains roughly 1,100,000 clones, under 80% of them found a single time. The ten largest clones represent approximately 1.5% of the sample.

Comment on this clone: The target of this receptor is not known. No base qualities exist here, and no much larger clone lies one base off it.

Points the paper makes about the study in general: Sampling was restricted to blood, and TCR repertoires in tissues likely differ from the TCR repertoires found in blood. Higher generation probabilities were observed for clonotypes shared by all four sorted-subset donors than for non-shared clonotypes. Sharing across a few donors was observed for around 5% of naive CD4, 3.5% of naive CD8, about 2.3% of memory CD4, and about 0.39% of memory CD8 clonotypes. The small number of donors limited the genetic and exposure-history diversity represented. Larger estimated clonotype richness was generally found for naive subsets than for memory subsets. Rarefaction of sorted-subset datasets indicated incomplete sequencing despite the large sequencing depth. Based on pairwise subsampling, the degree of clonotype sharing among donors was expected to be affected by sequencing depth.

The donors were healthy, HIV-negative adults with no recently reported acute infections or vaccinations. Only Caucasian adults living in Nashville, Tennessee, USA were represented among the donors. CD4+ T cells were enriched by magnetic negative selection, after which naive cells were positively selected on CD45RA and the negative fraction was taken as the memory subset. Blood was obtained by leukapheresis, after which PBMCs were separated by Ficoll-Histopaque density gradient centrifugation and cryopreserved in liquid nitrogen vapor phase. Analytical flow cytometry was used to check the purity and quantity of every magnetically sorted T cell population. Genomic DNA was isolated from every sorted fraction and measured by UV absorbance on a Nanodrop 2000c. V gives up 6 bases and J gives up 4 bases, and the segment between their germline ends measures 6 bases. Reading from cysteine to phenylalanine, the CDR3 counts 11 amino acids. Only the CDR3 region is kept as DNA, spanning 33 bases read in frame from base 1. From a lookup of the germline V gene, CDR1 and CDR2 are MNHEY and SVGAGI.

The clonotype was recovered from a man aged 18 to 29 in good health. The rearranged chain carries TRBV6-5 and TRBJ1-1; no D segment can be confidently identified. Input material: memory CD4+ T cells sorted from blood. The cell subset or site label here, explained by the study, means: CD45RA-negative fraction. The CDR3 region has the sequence CASRVGTEAFF. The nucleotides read TGTGCCAGCAGGGTTGGCACTGAAGCTTTCTTT.